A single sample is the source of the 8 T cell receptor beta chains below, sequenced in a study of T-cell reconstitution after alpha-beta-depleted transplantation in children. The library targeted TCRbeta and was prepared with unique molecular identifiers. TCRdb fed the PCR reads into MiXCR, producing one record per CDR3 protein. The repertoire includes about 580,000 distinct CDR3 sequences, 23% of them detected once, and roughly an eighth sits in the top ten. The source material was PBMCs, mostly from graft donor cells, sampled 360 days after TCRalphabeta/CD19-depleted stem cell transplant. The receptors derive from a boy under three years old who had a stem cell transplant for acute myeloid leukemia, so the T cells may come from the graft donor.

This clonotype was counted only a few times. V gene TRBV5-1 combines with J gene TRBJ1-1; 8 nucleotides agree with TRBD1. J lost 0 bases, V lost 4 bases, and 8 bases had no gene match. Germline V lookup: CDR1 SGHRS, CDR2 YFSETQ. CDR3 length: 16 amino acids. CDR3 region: CASSLDRELMNTEAFF. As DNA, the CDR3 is TGCGCCAGCAGCCTGGACAGGGAGCTAATGAACACTGAAGCTTTCTTT.

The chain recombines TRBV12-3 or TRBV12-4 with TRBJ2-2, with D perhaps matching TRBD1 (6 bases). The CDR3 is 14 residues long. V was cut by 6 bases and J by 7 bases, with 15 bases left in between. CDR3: CASSPDRPVGELFF. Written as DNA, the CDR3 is TGTGCCAGCAGCCCAGACAGGCCCGTCGGGGAGCTGTTTTTT.

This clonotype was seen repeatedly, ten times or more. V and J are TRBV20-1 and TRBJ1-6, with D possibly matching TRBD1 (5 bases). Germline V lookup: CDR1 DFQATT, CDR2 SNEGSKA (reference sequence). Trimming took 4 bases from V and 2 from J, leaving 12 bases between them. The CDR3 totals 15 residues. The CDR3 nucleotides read TGCAGTGCTACAGGGCAGGAGACCTATAATTCACCCCTCCACTTT. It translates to CSATGQETYNSPLHF.

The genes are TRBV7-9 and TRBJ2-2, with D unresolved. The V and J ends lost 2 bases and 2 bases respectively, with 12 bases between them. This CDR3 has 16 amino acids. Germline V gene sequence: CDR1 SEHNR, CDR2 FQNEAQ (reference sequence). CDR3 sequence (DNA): TGTGCCAGCAGCTTAAAACGGCAGCCCAACACCGGGGAGCTGTTTTTT. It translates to CASSLKRQPNTGELFF.

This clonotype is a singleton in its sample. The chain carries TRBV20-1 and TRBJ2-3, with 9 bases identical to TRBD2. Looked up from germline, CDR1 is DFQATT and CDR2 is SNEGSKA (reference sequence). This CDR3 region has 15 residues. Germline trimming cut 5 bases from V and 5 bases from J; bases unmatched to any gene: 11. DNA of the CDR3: TGCAGTGCTCTCCCGACTAGCGGCCGACAAGATACGCAGTATTTT. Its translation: CSALPTSGRQDTQYF.

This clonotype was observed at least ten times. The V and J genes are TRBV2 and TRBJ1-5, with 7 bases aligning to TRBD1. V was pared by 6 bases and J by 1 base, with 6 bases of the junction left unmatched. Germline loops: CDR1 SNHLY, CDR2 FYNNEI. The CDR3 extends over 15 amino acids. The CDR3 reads CASRSRQGSNQPQHF. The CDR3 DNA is TGTGCCAGCAGGAGTCGACAGGGCAGCAATCAGCCCCAGCATTTT.

The CDR3 protein is CASSYSRGAKDTQYF. The CDR3 region has the DNA TGTGCCAGCAGTTACTCGCGGGGAGCAAAAGATACGCAGTATTTT. The gene calls are TRBV6-5 and TRBJ2-3, with D perhaps TRBD2 (6 bases). There are 15 residues in the CDR3. V was trimmed by 0 bases and J by 5 bases, leaving 12 bases between them. Per the germline V gene, CDR1 is MNHEY and CDR2 is SVGAGI.

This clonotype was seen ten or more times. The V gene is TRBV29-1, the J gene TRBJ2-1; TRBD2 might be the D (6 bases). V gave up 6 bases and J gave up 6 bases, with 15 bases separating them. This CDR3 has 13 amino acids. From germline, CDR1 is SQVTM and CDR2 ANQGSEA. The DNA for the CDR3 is TGCAGCGTGGGGACCCTAGCGCCCAATGAGCAGTTCTTC. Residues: CSVGTLAPNEQFF.